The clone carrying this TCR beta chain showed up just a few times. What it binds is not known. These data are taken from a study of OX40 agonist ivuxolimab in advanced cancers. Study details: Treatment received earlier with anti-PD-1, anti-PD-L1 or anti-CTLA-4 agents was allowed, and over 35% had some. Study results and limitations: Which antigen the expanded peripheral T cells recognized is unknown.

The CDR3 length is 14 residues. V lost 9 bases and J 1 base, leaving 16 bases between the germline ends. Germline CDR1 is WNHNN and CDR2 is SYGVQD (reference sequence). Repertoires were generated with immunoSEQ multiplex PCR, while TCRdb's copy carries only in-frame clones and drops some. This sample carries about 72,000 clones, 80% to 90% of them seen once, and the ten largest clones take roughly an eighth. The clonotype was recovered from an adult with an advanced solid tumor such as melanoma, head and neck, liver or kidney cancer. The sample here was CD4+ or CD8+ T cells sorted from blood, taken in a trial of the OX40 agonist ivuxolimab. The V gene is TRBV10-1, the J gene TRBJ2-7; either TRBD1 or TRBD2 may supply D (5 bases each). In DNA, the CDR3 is TGCGCCAGTTCGAAGGACTCAGGGTCCTACGAGCAGTACTTC. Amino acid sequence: CASSKDSGSYEQYF.